This TCR beta chain stems from a study of cytomegalovirus exposure and HLA in healthy donors. 60 Vbeta and 13 Jbeta primers were used in PCR. Measured with immunoSEQ multiplex PCR; TCRdb has only the in-frame clones, and not every one. Here the sample spans under 200,000 clones, around 78% being singletons. This CDR3 contains 18 residues. Germline CDR1 SGHKS, CDR2 YYEKEE (reference sequence). V was pared by 1 base and J by 3 bases, with 22 bases between. About this clone: What it binds is unknown.

Study-wide findings and caveats: As was reported, the HLA-A and HLA-B alleles of most subjects were accurately predicted from TCR beta sequences. Immune exposure was documented only through CMV serostatus. Previously analyzed data showed that most TCR beta V segments were productive at a frequency of about 90% or about 30%. A later analysis found common viral pathogens apparently linked to several of the most significant clusters.

The specimen was PBMCs. This sequence was found in a man aged 25 to 40 in good health and CMV-seronegative. This chain links TRBV5-5 with TRBJ1-1; D gene uncertain. CDR3 residues: CASSLSQESGVEDTEAFF. CDR3 nucleotides: TGTGCCAGCAGCTTGTCTCAGGAAAGCGGAGTGGAGGACACTGAAGCTTTCTTT.